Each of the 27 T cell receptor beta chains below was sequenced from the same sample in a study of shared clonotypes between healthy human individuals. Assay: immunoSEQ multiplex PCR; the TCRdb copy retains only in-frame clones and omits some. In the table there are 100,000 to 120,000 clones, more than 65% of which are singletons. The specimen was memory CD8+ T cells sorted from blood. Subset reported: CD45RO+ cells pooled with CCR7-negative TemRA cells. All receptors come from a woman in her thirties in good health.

CDR3 DNA sequence: TGCGCCAGCAGCCAGCATCATATCGGGATTATGGTGGCCGGCTACACCTTC. Translation: CASSQHHIGIMVAGYTF. The J gene is TRBJ1-2, the V gene TRBV4-1; D is unclear. Germline CDR1 MGHRA, CDR2 YSYEKL. CDR3 length: 17 residues. Between the trimmed V and J ends, which lost 3 bases and 8 bases, there was a span of 25 bases.

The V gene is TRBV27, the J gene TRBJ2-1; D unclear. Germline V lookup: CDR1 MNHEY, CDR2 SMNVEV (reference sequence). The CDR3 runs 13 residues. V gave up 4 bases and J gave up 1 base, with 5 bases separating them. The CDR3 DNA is TGTGCCAGCAGTTCATTTTCCTACAATGAGCAGTTCTTC. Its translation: CASSSFSYNEQFF.

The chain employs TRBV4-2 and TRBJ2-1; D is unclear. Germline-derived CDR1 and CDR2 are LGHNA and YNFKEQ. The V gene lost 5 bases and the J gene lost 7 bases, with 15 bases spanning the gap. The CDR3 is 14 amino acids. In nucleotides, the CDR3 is TGTGCCAGCAGCAATGAACGGGTTGGAAATGAGCAGTTCTTC. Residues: CASSNERVGNEQFF.

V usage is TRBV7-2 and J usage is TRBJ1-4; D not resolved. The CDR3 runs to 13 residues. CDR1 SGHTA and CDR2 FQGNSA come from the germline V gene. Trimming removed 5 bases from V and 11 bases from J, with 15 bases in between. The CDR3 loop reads CASSKARVPKLFF. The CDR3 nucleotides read TGTGCCAGCAGCAAAGCCCGGGTGCCCAAACTGTTTTTT.

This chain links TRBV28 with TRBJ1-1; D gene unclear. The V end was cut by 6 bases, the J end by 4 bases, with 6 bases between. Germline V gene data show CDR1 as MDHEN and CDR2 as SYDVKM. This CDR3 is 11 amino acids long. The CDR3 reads CASSLLTEAFF. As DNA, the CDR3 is TGTGCCAGCAGCCTCCTCACTGAAGCTTTCTTT.

DNA of the CDR3: TGTGCCAGCAGCGGAGACGGGACTACCTACAATGAGCAGTTCTTC. Translating it yields CASSGDGTTYNEQFF. This rearrangement joins TRBV9 to TRBJ2-1; 7 nucleotides agree with TRBD2. Germline V gene lookup returns CDR1 SGDLS and CDR2 YYNGEE. This CDR3 has 15 residues. With V trimmed by 3 bases and J by 2 bases, 5 bases remained unmatched.

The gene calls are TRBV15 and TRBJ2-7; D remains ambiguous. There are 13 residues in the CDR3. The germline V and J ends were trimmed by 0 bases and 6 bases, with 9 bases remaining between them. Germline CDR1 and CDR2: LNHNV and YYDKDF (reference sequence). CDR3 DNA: TGTGCCACCAGCAGAGACAGGACCCTCGAGCAGTACTTC. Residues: CATSRDRTLEQYF.

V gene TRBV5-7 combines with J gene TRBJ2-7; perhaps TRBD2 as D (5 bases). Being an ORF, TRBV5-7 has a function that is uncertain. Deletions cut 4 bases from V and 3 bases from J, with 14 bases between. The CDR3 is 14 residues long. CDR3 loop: CASSMAGENYEQYF. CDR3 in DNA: TGTGCCAGCAGCATGGCCGGGGAGAACTACGAGCAGTACTTC.

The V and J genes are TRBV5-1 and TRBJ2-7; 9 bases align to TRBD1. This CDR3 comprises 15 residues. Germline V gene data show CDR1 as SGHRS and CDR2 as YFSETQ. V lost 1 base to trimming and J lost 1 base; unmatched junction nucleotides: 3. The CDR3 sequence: CASSLTGGLSYEQYF. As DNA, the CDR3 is TGCGCCAGCAGCTTGACAGGGGGCCTATCCTACGAGCAGTACTTC.

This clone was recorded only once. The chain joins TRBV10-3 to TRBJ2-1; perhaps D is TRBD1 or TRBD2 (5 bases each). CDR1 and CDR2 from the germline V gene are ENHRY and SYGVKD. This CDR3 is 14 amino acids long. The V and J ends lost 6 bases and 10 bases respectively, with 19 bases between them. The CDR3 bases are TGTGCCATCAGGGGGCCCGCGCAGGGAGCGGAGCAGTTCTTC. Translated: CAIRGPAQGAEQFF.

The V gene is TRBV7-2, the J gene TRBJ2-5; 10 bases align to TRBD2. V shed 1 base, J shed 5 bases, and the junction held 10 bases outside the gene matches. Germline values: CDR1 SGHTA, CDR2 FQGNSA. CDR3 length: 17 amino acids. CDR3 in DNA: TGTGCCAGCAGCTTAGGTCGGCTAGCGGGAGCATATGAGACCCAGTACTTC. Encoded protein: CASSLGRLAGAYETQYF.

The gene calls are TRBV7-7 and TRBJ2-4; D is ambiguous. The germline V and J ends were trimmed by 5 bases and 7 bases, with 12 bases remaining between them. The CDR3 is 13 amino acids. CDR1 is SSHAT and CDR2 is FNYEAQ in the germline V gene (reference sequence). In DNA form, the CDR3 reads TGTGCCAGCAGCACTGGATTCGGGAACATTCAGTACTTC. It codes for CASSTGFGNIQYF.

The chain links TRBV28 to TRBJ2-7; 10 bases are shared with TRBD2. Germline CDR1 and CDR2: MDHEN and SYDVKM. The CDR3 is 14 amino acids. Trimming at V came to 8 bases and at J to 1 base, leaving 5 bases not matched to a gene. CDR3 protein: CASVLAGTSYEQYF. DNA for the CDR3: TGTGCCAGCGTACTAGCGGGAACATCCTACGAGCAGTACTTC.

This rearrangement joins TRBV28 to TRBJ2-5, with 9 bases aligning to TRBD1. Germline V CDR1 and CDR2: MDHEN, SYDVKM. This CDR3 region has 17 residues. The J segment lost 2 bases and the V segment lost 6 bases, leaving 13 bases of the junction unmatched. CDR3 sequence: CASSRGQGRTRQETQYF. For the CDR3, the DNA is TGTGCCAGCAGCCGAGGACAGGGGAGGACTAGGCAAGAGACCCAGTACTTC.

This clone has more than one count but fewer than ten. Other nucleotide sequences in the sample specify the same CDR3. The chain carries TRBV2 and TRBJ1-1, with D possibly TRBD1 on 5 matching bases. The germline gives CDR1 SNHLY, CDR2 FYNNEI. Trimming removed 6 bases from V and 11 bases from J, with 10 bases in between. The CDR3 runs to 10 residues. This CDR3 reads CASSLGEAFF. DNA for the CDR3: TGTGCCAGCAGCCTGGGGGAGGCTTTCTTT.

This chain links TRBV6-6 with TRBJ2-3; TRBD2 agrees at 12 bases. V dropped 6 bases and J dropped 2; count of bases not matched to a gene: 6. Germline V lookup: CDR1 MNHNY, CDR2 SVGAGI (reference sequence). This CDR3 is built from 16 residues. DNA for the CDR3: TGTGCCAGCAGCGTGACTAGCGGGAGCGTCACAGATACGCAGTATTTT. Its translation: CASSVTSGSVTDTQYF.

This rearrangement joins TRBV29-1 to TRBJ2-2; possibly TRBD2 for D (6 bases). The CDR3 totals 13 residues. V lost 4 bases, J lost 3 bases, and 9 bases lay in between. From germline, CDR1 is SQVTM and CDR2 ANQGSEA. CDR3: CSVGREHTGELFF. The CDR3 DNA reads TGCAGCGTTGGGAGGGAACACACCGGGGAGCTGTTTTTT.

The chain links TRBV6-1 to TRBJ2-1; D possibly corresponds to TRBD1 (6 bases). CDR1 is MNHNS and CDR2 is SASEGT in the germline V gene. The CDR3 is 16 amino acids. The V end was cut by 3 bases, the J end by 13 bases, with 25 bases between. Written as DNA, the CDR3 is TGTGCCAGCAGTGAGGGGGCCGGGGCTAGCACGTACCCCCAGTTCTTC. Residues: CASSEGAGASTYPQFF.

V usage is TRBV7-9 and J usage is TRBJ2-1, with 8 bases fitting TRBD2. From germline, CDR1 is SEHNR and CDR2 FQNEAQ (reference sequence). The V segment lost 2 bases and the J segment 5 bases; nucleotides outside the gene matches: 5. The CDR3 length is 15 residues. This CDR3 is CASSLSGLGHNEQFF. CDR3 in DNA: TGTGCCAGCAGCTTATCGGGACTAGGGCACAATGAGCAGTTCTTC.

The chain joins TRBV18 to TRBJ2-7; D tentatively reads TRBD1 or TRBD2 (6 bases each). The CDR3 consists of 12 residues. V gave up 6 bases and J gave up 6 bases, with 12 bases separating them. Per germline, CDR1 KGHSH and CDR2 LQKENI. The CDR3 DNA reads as TGTGCCAGCTCGATCCGGGGGCGCGAGCAGTACTTC. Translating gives CASSIRGREQYF.

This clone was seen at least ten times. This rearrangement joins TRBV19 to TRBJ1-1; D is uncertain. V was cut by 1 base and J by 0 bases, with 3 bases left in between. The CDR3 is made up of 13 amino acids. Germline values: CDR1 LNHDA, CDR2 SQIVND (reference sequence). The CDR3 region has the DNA TGTGCCAGTAGTATAGTACTGAACACTGAAGCTTTCTTT. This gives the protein CASSIVLNTEAFF. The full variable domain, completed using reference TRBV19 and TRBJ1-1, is DGGITQSPKYLFRKEGQNVTLSCEQNLNHDAMYWYRQDPGQGLRLIYYSQIVNDFQKGDIAEGYSVSREKKESFPLTVTSAQKNPTAFYLCASSIVLNTEAFFGQGTRLTVV.

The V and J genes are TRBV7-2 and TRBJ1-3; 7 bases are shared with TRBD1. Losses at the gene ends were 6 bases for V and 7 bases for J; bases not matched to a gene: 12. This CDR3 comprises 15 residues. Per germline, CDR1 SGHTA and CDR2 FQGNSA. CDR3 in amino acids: CASRPDRVFTNTIYF. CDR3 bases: TGTGCCAGCAGGCCCGACAGGGTCTTTACTAACACCATATATTTT.

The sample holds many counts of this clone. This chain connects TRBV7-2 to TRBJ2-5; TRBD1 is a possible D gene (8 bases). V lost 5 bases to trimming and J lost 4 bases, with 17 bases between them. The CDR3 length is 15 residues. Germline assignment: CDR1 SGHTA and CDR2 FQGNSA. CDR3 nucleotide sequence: TGTGCCAGCAGCCGACAGACAGGGGAGGGAGAGACCCAGTACTTC. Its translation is CASSRQTGEGETQYF.

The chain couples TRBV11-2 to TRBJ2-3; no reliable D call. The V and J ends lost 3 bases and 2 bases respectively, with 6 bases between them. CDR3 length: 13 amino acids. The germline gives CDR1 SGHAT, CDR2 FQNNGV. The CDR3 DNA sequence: TGTGCCAGCAGCTTTGACTCCACAGATACGCAGTATTTT. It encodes CASSFDSTDTQYF.

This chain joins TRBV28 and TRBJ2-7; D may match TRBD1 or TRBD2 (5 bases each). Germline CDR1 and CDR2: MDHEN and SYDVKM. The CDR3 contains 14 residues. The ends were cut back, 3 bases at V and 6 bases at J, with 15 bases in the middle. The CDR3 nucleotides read TGTGCCAGCAGTTTGCGGCAGGGAGAATTCGAGCAGTACTTC. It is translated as CASSLRQGEFEQYF.

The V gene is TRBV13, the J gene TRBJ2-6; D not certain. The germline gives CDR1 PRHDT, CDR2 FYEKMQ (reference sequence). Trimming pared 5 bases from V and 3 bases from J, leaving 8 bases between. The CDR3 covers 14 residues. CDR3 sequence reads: CASSAGVGANVLTF. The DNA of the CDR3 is TGTGCCAGCAGCGCTGGGGTTGGGGCCAACGTCCTGACTTTC.

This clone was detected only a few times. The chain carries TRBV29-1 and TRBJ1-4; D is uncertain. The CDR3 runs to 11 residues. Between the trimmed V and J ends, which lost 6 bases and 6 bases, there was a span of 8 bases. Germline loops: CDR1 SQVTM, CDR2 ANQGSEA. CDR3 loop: CSVGHDEKLFF. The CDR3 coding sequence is TGCAGCGTGGGTCACGATGAAAAACTGTTTTTT.